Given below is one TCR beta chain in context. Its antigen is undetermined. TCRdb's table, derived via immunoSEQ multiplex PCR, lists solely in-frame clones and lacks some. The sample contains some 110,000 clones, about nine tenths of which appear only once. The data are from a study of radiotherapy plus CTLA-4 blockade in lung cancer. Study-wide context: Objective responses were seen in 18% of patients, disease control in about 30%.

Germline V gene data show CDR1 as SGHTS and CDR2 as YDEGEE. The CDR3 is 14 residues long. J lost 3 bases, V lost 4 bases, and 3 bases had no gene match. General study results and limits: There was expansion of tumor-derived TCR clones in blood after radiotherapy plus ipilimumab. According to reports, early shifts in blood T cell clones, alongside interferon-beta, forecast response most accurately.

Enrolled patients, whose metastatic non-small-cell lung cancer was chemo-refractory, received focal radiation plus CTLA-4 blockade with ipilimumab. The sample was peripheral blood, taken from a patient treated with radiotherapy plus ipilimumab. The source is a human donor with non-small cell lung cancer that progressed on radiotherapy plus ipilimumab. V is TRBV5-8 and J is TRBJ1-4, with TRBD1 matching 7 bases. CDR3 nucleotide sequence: TGTGCCAGCAGCCTTACAGGGGCTAATGAAAAACTGTTTTTT. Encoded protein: CASSLTGANEKLFF.